The 3 T cell receptor beta chains below were found in one sample sequenced in a study of blood T cell repertoires in COVID-19. Profiled with immunoSEQ multiplex PCR; TCRdb holds only in-frame clones, not every one. This sample has approximately 190,000 clones; roughly four fifths occur once, and the top ten carry approximately 6.5%. The sequencing input was peripheral blood. The source is a woman aged 40 to 50 with acute or convalescent COVID-19.

The chain employs TRBV7-2 and TRBJ2-7; 13 positions match TRBD2. Germline CDR1 reads SGHTA; CDR2 reads FQGNSA. Trimming removed 5 bases from V and 3 bases from J; junction bases left unmatched: 10. CDR3 size: 17 residues. CDR3 nucleotide sequence: TGTGCCAGCAGCCGGACTAGCGGGGGCAATACTATCTACGAGCAGTACTTC. As protein: CASSRTSGGNTIYEQYF.

V usage is TRBV28 and J usage is TRBJ1-5, with D hard to call. The CDR3 runs to 10 residues. V was cut by 8 bases and J by 6 bases, with 5 bases left in between. Per germline, CDR1 MDHEN and CDR2 SYDVKM. The CDR3 nucleotides are TGTGCCAGCTCTAGTCAGCCCCAGCATTTT. This gives the protein CASSSQPQHF.

V gene TRBV14 combines with J gene TRBJ2-5, with 7 bases lining up with TRBD1. V gave up 7 bases and J gave up 6 bases; unmatched junction bases: 8. CDR1 is SGHDN and CDR2 is FVKESK in the germline V gene. CDR3 length equals 13 residues. The CDR3, as DNA: TGTGCCAGCACGACAGGGTTGATTAAGACCCAGTACTTC. Encoded protein: CASTTGLIKTQYF.